The 20 T cell receptor beta chains reported below all come from one sample, sequenced in a study of neurological immune-mediated disorders. TCRdb ran MiXCR on the 5' RACE reads and lists one entry per CDR3 protein. The sample has 130,000 or so distinct CDR3 sequences, roughly 3.4% seen once. Sequencing was done on a sample of PBMCs. Receptor source: a woman aged 25 to 39 with multiple sclerosis.

This clonotype showed up many times. The J gene is TRBJ1-2, the V gene TRBV5-1; the D is unclear. V lost 4 bases, J lost 0 bases, and 16 bases lay in between. The CDR3 loop spans 16 amino acids. The germline V gene has CDR1 SGHRS and CDR2 YFSETQ. CDR3 loop: CASSPPMGSTNYGYTF. The CDR3 nucleotides are TGCGCCAGCAGCCCCCCAATGGGGTCAACTAACTATGGCTACACCTTC.

This clonotype was recorded at least ten times. This sequence joins TRBV7-8 and TRBJ2-5; 7 bases are shared with TRBD2. V shed 3 bases and J 5 bases; nucleotides not matched to a gene: 9. CDR3 length equals 15 residues. Germline V gene sequence: CDR1 SGHVS, CDR2 FQNEAQ. CDR3 nucleotide sequence: TGTGCCAGCAGCTTTAGGAGCTCCGGGGGGGAGACCCAGTACTTC. This sequence encodes CASSFRSSGGETQYF.

This clonotype was seen ten or more times. The chain couples TRBV20-1 to TRBJ2-1, with TRBD2 matching 9 bases. The germline V gene encodes CDR1 DFQATT and CDR2 SNEGSKA (reference sequence). The V segment lost 3 bases and the J segment 9 bases; nucleotides outside the gene matches: 12. This CDR3 contains 15 residues. Here the CDR3 reads CSASSSLAGRAEQFF. In DNA, the CDR3 is TGCAGTGCTAGTTCCTCGCTAGCGGGGCGAGCTGAGCAGTTCTTC.

Ten or more counts support this clonotype. V usage is TRBV7-8 and J usage is TRBJ1-2; 8 bases match TRBD1. This CDR3 is 14 amino acids long. V shed 5 bases, J shed 4 bases, and the junction held 6 bases outside the gene matches. CDR1 SGHVS and CDR2 FQNEAQ come from the germline V gene. In nucleotides, the CDR3 is TGTGCCAGCAGCCACAGGGGGACTGGCTATGGCTACACCTTC. Protein sequence: CASSHRGTGYGYTF.

This clonotype has at least ten counts. The chain combines TRBV20-1 with TRBJ1-1; tentatively, D is TRBD1 (5 bases). The length of the CDR3 is 12 residues. The germline gives CDR1 DFQATT, CDR2 SNEGSKA (reference sequence). CDR3 sequence reads: CSAPGIGTEAFF. DNA for the CDR3: TGCAGCGCACCAGGGATTGGCACTGAAGCTTTCTTT.

This clonotype appeared many times. The chain joins TRBV7-2 to TRBJ2-3; TRBD2 is a possible D gene (6 bases). V dropped 5 bases and J dropped 1 base, with 13 bases sitting between them. In germline, CDR1 is SGHTA, CDR2 FQGNSA. This CDR3 has 15 amino acids. CDR3 sequence reads: CASSVEGLRTDTQYF. The CDR3 DNA sequence: TGTGCCAGCAGCGTTGAGGGACTCCGCACAGATACGCAGTATTTT.

This clonotype was counted many times. The chain joins TRBV20-1 to TRBJ2-1, with no clear D. Germline V CDR1 and CDR2: DFQATT, SNEGSKA (reference sequence). Trimming took 1 base from V and 6 from J, leaving 4 bases between them. The CDR3 contains 11 residues. CDR3: CSARALNEQFF. The CDR3 DNA is TGCAGTGCTAGAGCCCTCAATGAGCAGTTCTTC.

The sample holds many counts of this clonotype. The chain is built from TRBV29-1 and TRBJ2-2; D gene ambiguous. The CDR3 totals 12 residues. CDR1 is SQVTM and CDR2 is ANQGSEA in the germline V gene. V was pared by 4 bases and J by 5 bases, with 8 bases between. CDR3 loop: CSVVIWTGELFF. The DNA of the CDR3 is TGCAGCGTTGTAATCTGGACCGGGGAGCTGTTTTTT.

On this clonotype itself: Being one base from a much bigger clone, this may be a read error. The chain couples TRBV3-1 to TRBJ1-3; TRBD1 aligns across 9 bases. CDR1 and CDR2 from the germline V gene are LGHDT and YNNKEL (reference sequence). The CDR3 extends over 16 amino acids. CDR3 DNA sequence: TGTGCCAGCAGCAAAAGCCGGGACAGGGTTGGAAAAACCATATATTTT. This codes for CASSKSRDRVGKTIYF.

This clonotype was detected many times. This rearrangement joins TRBV11-2 to TRBJ2-1; possibly TRBD2 for D (7 bases). The CDR3 is 16 amino acids. The V end lost 8 bases, the J end lost 10 bases, and 27 bases lay between the germline ends. Germline V gene data show CDR1 as SGHAT and CDR2 as FQNNGV. CDR3 sequence (DNA): TGTGCCAGCGGGGGCCTAGCGGACGCCTTAAGTGGGGAGCAGTTCTTC. This translates into CASGGLADALSGEQFF.

This clonotype was observed at least ten times. The V call is TRBV15, the J call TRBJ2-7, with D uncertain. Germline CDR1 LNHNV, CDR2 YYDKDF (reference sequence). This CDR3 region has 13 residues. Between the trimmed V and J ends, which lost 0 bases and 3 bases, there was a span of 6 bases. The CDR3 spells CATSRELDYEQYF. The CDR3 DNA sequence: TGTGCCACCAGCAGAGAATTGGACTACGAGCAGTACTTC.

This clonotype was observed at least ten times. The V call is TRBV20-1, the J call TRBJ1-5, with a weak D call TRBD1 (5 bases). V gave up 1 base and J gave up 3 bases, with 13 bases separating them. Germline values: CDR1 DFQATT, CDR2 SNEGSKA (reference sequence). The CDR3 sequence is 15 residues long. Here the CDR3 reads CSARGNRGLNQPQHF. DNA for the CDR3: TGCAGTGCTAGAGGGAACCGGGGCCTCAATCAGCCCCAGCATTTT.

This clonotype was observed many times. J is TRBJ1-3 and V is TRBV12-3 or TRBV12-4; no firm D call. The V gene lost 4 bases and the J gene lost 0 bases, with 10 bases spanning the gap. This CDR3 spans 15 amino acids. This chain's CDR3 is CASSYESYSGNTIYF. The CDR3 nucleotides read TGTGCCAGCAGTTATGAAAGTTACTCTGGAAACACCATATATTTT.

This clonotype was picked up many times. V and J are TRBV20-1 and TRBJ2-1, with 16 positions matching TRBD2. Germline trimming cut 5 bases from V and 4 bases from J; bases unmatched to any gene: 2. In germline, CDR1 is DFQATT, CDR2 SNEGSKA (reference sequence). This CDR3 contains 15 residues. CDR3 in amino acids: CSAGTSGRGYNEQFF. DNA for the CDR3: TGCAGTGCTGGGACTAGCGGGAGGGGTTACAATGAGCAGTTCTTC.

This clonotype was observed many times. The chain recombines TRBV20-1 with TRBJ2-5, with TRBD2 identical over 12 bases. J lost 4 bases, V lost 4 bases, and 7 bases had no gene match. CDR3 length: 15 amino acids. Germline V gene lookup returns CDR1 DFQATT and CDR2 SNEGSKA (reference sequence). The chain's CDR3 is CSAKLLAGGPETQYF. CDR3 DNA: TGCAGTGCTAAATTACTAGCGGGGGGACCAGAGACCCAGTACTTC.

This clonotype was counted ten times or more. The chain links TRBV7-2 to TRBJ2-1, with D perhaps assigned TRBD1 or TRBD2 (5 bases each). CDR1 is SGHTA and CDR2 is FQGNSA in the germline V gene. V lost 5 bases to trimming and J lost 15 bases, with 20 bases between them. This CDR3 spans 13 amino acids. The CDR3 sequence: CASSRAMGVGWFF. The CDR3, as DNA: TGTGCCAGCAGCCGGGCCATGGGGGTTGGGTGGTTCTTC.

On this clonotype: A much bigger clone sits one base away, suggesting this may be a read error. J is TRBJ2-3 and V is TRBV5-1; no definite D call. From germline, CDR1 is SGHRS and CDR2 YFSETQ. The CDR3 has 14 amino acids. With 6 bases removed from V and 5 bases from J, the gap between germline ends came to 16 bases. CDR3 in amino acids: CASTVDSGIDTQYF. The CDR3 coding sequence is TGCGCCAGCACCGTAGACTCGGGCATAGATACGCAGTATTTT.

This clonotype was picked up many times. The rearrangement joins TRBV5-1 to TRBJ1-2; D may be TRBD1 (5 bases). This CDR3 is 15 amino acids long. From germline, CDR1 is SGHRS and CDR2 YFSETQ. V was cut by 0 bases and J by 0 bases, with 9 bases left in between. CDR3 sequence: CASSLVGTANYGYTF. CDR3 DNA sequence: TGCGCCAGCAGCTTGGTAGGGACGGCTAACTATGGCTACACCTTC. The variable domain in full, with the rest retrieved from reference TRBV5-1 and TRBJ1-2, is KAGVTQTPRYLIKTRGQQVTLSCSPISGHRSVSWYQQTPGQGLQFLFEYFSETQRNKGNFPGRFSGRQFSNSRSEMNVSTLELGDSALYLCASSLVGTANYGYTFGSGTRLTVV.

This clonotype was counted ten times or more. The rearrangement joins TRBV5-1 to TRBJ2-3, with 8 positions matching TRBD2. V was clipped by 0 bases and J by 0 bases; unmatched bases: 6. Germline V lookup: CDR1 SGHRS, CDR2 YFSETQ. The CDR3 covers 17 residues. In DNA, the CDR3 is TGCGCCAGCAGCTTGGCCGGACGGGAGGGTAGCACAGATACGCAGTATTTT. Its translation is CASSLAGREGSTDTQYF.

This clonotype was seen at least ten times. This chain joins TRBV5-1 and TRBJ2-4; D is ambiguous. V was cut by 0 bases and J by 5 bases, with 6 bases left in between. This CDR3 has 13 residues. Germline V gene data show CDR1 as SGHRS and CDR2 as YFSETQ. CDR3 sequence reads: CASSLAAENIQYF. The CDR3 nucleotides are TGCGCCAGCAGCTTGGCTGCCGAAAACATTCAGTACTTC.